The 9 T cell receptor beta chains given below trace back to one sample, sequenced in a study of metastatic and nonmetastatic thyroid tumors. TCRdb re-clonotyped the PCR reads through MiXCR. The data contain more than 70,000 clones, 8.6% of them seen just once; the ten biggest clones take up roughly 9%. Patients were all untreated before their thyroid surgery. The sample comprised blood. The receptors derive from a female donor with papillary thyroid cancer or a benign thyroid nodule (not recorded which). Some clones in this sample may be carry-over from other donors' samples.

At least ten counts were recorded for this clone. The rearrangement links TRBV3-1 to TRBJ2-2; 15 bases align to TRBD2. This CDR3 has 16 amino acids. V lost 4 bases, J lost 7 bases, and 4 bases stayed unmatched. Per germline, CDR1 LGHDT and CDR2 YNNKEL (reference sequence). The CDR3 sequence is CASSPWTSGGVGELFF. CDR3 DNA sequence: TGTGCCAGCAGCCCTTGGACTAGCGGGGGGGTCGGGGAGCTGTTTTTT.

This clone was seen ten or more times. The genes are TRBV19 and TRBJ2-7, with D possibly TRBD1 on 6 matching bases. The CDR3 runs to 12 residues. Per germline, CDR1 LNHDA and CDR2 SQIVND (reference sequence). V was shortened by 2 bases and J by 4 bases, with 6 bases between the two germline ends. In DNA form, the CDR3 reads TGTGCCAGTAGTATACAGGGGTACGAGCAGTACTTC. Translation gives CASSIQGYEQYF.

The V call is TRBV13, the J call TRBJ2-7, with 10 bases that match TRBD2. Per germline, CDR1 PRHDT and CDR2 FYEKMQ (reference sequence). The junction had 1 base not matched to a gene; V was cut back by 2 bases and J by 3 bases. This CDR3 comprises 14 residues. The CDR3 sequence is CASSLSSGGYEQYF. The CDR3 DNA sequence: TGTGCCAGCAGCTTATCTAGCGGGGGCTACGAGCAGTACTTC.

This chain links TRBV5-1 with TRBJ2-5, with 13 positions matching TRBD2. The J segment lost 1 base and the V segment lost 4 bases, leaving 4 bases of the junction unmatched. The germline gives CDR1 SGHRS, CDR2 YFSETQ. This CDR3 has 16 residues. CDR3 sequence (DNA): TGCGCCAGCAGCCTTGGGACTAGCGGGGCCCAAGAGACCCAGTACTTC. Its translation is CASSLGTSGAQETQYF.

Concerning this clone itself: This sequence may be a read error, since a much larger clone differs from it by one base. The CDR3: CAWSVLESVNTEAFF. CDR3 bases: TGTGCCTGGAGTGTACTCGAGTCGGTGAACACTGAAGCTTTCTTT. The chain has TRBV30 and TRBJ1-1; the D is unclear. V lost 0 bases and J lost 0, with 11 bases in between. CDR1 is GTSNPN, CDR2 SVGIG, per germline (reference sequence). The CDR3 runs 15 residues.

There are many counts of this clone. This chain links TRBV7-9 with TRBJ1-5, with TRBD1 matching 9 bases. Germline V gene sequence: CDR1 SEHNR, CDR2 FQNEAQ (reference sequence). This CDR3 is 14 amino acids long. The V segment lost 4 bases and the J segment 7 bases; nucleotides outside the gene matches: 5. The CDR3: CASSWTGEGQPQHF. For the CDR3, the DNA is TGTGCCAGCAGCTGGACAGGGGAAGGGCAGCCCCAGCATTTT.

This clone was seen a few times. A much larger clone is a single base away; this may be a read error. The rearrangement joins TRBV24-1 to TRBJ1-2, with a possible D match to TRBD1 (5 bases). The CDR3 covers 17 residues. Germline V gives CDR1 KGHDR, CDR2 SFDVKD. With 4 bases removed from V and 0 bases from J, the gap between germline ends came to 17 bases. The CDR3 DNA reads TGTGCCACCAGTGAAGTCCTTTTACAGGCGTCTAACTATGGCTACACCTTC. Translated, it gives CATSEVLLQASNYGYTF.

This sequence joins TRBV20-1 and TRBJ1-1, with D perhaps matching TRBD1 (5 bases). CDR1 is DFQATT, CDR2 SNEGSKA, per germline (reference sequence). There are 12 residues in the CDR3. Between the trimmed V and J ends, which lost 3 bases and 7 bases, there was a span of 12 bases. CDR3 in amino acids: CSASPQGREAFF. CDR3 sequence (DNA): TGCAGTGCTAGTCCTCAGGGACGTGAAGCTTTCTTT.

The chain carries TRBV5-1 and TRBJ2-5, with D perhaps matching TRBD2 (6 bases). This CDR3 is 15 amino acids long. V shed 2 bases and J shed 2 bases, with 13 bases lying between them. The germline V gene has CDR1 SGHRS and CDR2 YFSETQ. DNA of the CDR3: TGCGCCAGCAGCTTTCGAGGCGGGGCACAAGAGACCCAGTACTTC. The encoded protein is CASSFRGGAQETQYF.